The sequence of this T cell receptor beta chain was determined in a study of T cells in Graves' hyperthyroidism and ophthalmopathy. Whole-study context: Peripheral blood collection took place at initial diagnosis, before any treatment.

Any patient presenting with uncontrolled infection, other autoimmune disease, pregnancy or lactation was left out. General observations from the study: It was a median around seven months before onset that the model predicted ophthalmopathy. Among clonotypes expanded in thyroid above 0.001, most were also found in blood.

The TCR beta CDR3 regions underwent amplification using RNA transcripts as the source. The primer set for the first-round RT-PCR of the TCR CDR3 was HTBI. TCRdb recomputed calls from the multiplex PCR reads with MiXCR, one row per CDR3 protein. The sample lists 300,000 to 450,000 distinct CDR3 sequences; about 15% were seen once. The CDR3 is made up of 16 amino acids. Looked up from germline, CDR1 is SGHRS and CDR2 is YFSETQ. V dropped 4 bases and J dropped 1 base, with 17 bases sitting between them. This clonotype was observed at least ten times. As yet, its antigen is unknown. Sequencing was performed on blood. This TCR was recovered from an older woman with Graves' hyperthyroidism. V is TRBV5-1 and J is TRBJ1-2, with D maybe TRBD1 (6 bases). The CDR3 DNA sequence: TGCGCCAGCAGCATAAAGGGGGGGGCCGGTAACTATGGCTACACCTTC. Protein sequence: CASSIKGGAGNYGYTF. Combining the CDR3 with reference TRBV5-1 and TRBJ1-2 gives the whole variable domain KAGVTQTPRYLIKTRGQQVTLSCSPISGHRSVSWYQQTPGQGLQFLFEYFSETQRNKGNFPGRFSGRQFSNSRSEMNVSTLELGDSALYLCASSIKGGAGNYGYTFGSGTRLTVV.